The TCR beta chain described here comes from a study of shared clonotypes between healthy human individuals. A note on this clone: Its antigen is undetermined.

Study conclusions and caveats: Compared with clonotypes that all four donors shared, non-shared clonotypes had lower generation probabilities.

Over several immunoSEQ plates, each subset's genomic DNA was distributed in even portions. Profiling relied on immunoSEQ multiplex PCR, and the TCRdb table lists in-frame clones only, not all of them. The table shows some 2.1 million clones, with roughly 94% occurring only once. Terminally differentiated effector memory CD45RA+ cells were excluded from the naive CD8 cells, which were CD45RO-negative and positively selected for CCR7. The CDR3 loop spans 14 amino acids. V was cut by 0 bases and J by 3 bases, with 7 bases left in between. Germline V CDR1 and CDR2: SGHRS, YFSETQ. Sequenced material: naive CD8+ T cells sorted from blood. This TCR was recovered from a man aged 18 to 29 in good health. V usage is TRBV5-1 and J usage is TRBJ1-5; D remains unclear. CDR3 sequence: CASSLGDFNQPQHF. For the CDR3, the DNA is TGCGCCAGCAGCTTGGGGGATTTCAATCAGCCCCAGCATTTT. Using reference TRBV5-1 and TRBJ1-5 for the parts outside the CDR3, the full variable domain is KAGVTQTPRYLIKTRGQQVTLSCSPISGHRSVSWYQQTPGQGLQFLFEYFSETQRNKGNFPGRFSGRQFSNSRSEMNVSTLELGDSALYLCASSLGDFNQPQHFGDGTRLSIL.